This passage covers 3 T cell receptor beta chains from one sample sequenced in a study of follicular helper T cells after annual influenza vaccination. Documented time point: 2014-2015 season, 7 days after vaccination. Clones were sequenced by immunoSEQ multiplex PCR, and TCRdb holds only the in-frame ones, with some missing. Of nearly 15,000 clones in the sample, about four fifths are singletons; the top ten hold approximately 1.2%. The sequencing used CXCR5+ CD38- circulating T follicular helper cells from blood, collected 7 days after influenza vaccination. Subset of the sample: circulating Tfh, non-naive CD4+CXCR5+PD-1+ (ICOS+CD38+ or ICOS-CD38-). All receptors come from an adult who received the influenza vaccine.

The genes are TRBV25-1 and TRBJ2-7, with D maybe TRBD2 (5 bases). Germline loops: CDR1 MGHDK, CDR2 SYGVNS. Trimming took off 3 bases at V and 7 bases at J, with 10 bases between the two ends. The CDR3 runs to 12 residues. The CDR3 nucleotides read TGTGCCAGCAGTGACCCCCGGGGAGAGCAGTACTTC. Translated, it gives CASSDPRGEQYF.

This clone was detected only once. The chain is built from TRBV6-6 and TRBJ2-7, with 9 bases identical to TRBD2. The ends lost 2 bases at V and 5 bases at J; junction bases unmatched: 7. The CDR3 covers 15 residues. Germline assignment: CDR1 MNHNY and CDR2 SVGAGI (reference sequence). In DNA form, the CDR3 reads TGTGCCAGCAGTTACCGGGCTAGCGGGATCCACGAGCAGTACTTC. Translated: CASSYRASGIHEQYF.

The chain links TRBV7-3 to TRBJ2-2; 9 positions match TRBD2. This CDR3 contains 16 residues. V trimming: 2 bases; J trimming: 5 bases; junction bases outside the gene matches: 6. Germline V lookup: CDR1 SGHTA, CDR2 FQGTGA. CDR3: CASSLLAGWRTGELFF. The CDR3 nucleotides read TGTGCCAGCAGCTTACTAGCGGGGTGGAGAACCGGGGAGCTGTTTTTT.